The rows below give T cell receptor beta chains drawn from one sample of a study of shared clonotypes between healthy human individuals. TCRdb keeps only in-frame clones here, not all; method: immunoSEQ multiplex PCR. This table holds around 1,900,000 clones, about 94% found once. The sample was naive CD8+ T cells from PBMCs. These receptors originate from a man between 18 and 29 years old in good health. Some clones in this sample may be carry-over from other donors' samples. The CDR3 runs from the conserved cysteine through the conserved F or W. The D gene is left open where the match is weak. Size is stated for part of the rows, as once, few or many counts, or as a class when the clone is expanded.

abundance	v_gene	j_gene	d_gene	CDR3aa	CDR3nt
NA	TRBV6-5	TRBJ1-1	TRBD1	CASSFDRETEAFF	TGTGCCAGCAGTTTTGACAGGGAAACTGAAGCTTTCTTT
NA	TRBV13	TRBJ2-4	TRBD2	CASSPVAGGPTKNIQYF	TGTGCCAGCAGCCCAGTAGCGGGAGGGCCTACCAAAAACATTCAGTACTTC
NA	TRBV10-3	TRBJ2-3	TRBD2	CAIGTSASTDTQYF	TGTGCCATCGGGACTAGCGCTTCCACAGATACGCAGTATTTT
NA	TRBV6-5	TRBJ2-7	NA	CASSYLRGFSYEQYF	TGTGCCAGCAGTTACCTCCGGGGCTTCTCCTACGAGCAGTACTTC
NA	TRBV28	TRBJ2-3	TRBD2	CASRSQRDLQDTDTQYF	TGTGCCAGCAGGAGTCAGCGGGACCTCCAGGACACAGATACGCAGTATTTT
NA	TRBV7-9	TRBJ2-2	NA	CASSLQGELFF	TGTGCCAGCAGCTTACAGGGGGAGCTGTTTTTT
NA	TRBV15	TRBJ2-7	NA	CATSVGTFSYEQYF	TGTGCCACCAGCGTGGGCACGTTCTCCTACGAGCAGTACTTC
NA	TRBV27	TRBJ2-7	NA	CASSSLTGYEQYF	TGTGCCAGCAGTTCACTCACGGGCTACGAGCAGTACTTC
NA	TRBV7-8	TRBJ1-5	NA	CASSLEAGMSNQPQHF	TGTGCCAGCAGCTTAGAGGCAGGGATGAGCAATCAGCCCCAGCATTTT
NA	TRBV28	TRBJ2-1	NA	CASSPTPYNEQFF	TGTGCCAGCAGTCCGACACCGTACAATGAGCAGTTCTTC
NA	TRBV4-2	TRBJ1-5	NA	CASSQGGYSNQPQHF	TGTGCCAGCAGCCAGGGTGGGTATAGCAATCAGCCCCAGCATTTT
once	TRBV7-9	TRBJ2-7	NA	CASSFSERYEQYF	TGTGCCAGCAGCTTTAGCGAGAGGTACGAGCAGTACTTC
once	TRBV19	TRBJ2-5	NA	CASSMGREQETQYF	TGTGCCAGTAGTATGGGACGGGAGCAAGAGACCCAGTACTTC
NA	TRBV18	TRBJ2-2	NA	CASSSPQVGTGELFF	TGTGCCAGCTCAAGCCCACAGGTGGGCACCGGGGAGCTGTTTTTT
NA	TRBV9	TRBJ2-5	TRBD2	CASSSGLAGEVSETQYF	TGTGCCAGCAGTTCTGGACTAGCGGGAGAAGTTTCGGAGACCCAGTACTTC
few	TRBV5-1	TRBJ1-1	TRBD1	CASSLDRDTEAFF	TGCGCCAGCTCCCTCGACAGGGACACTGAAGCTTTCTTT
NA	TRBV27	TRBJ2-2	TRBD1	CASSRDRGSGELFF	TGTGCCAGCAGTCGGGACAGGGGGTCCGGGGAGCTGTTTTTT
few	TRBV9	TRBJ2-1	NA	CASSDSQDEQFF	TGTGCCAGCAGCGACTCACAAGATGAGCAGTTCTTC
NA	TRBV7-9	TRBJ2-1	TRBD1	CASSVEVATGGYNEQFF	TGTGCCAGCAGCGTAGAGGTAGCGACAGGGGGGTACAATGAGCAGTTCTTC
NA	TRBV10-3	TRBJ2-7	TRBD1	CAVQDRSGPSYEQYF	TGTGCCGTCCAGGACAGGTCGGGGCCCTCCTACGAGCAGTACTTC
NA	TRBV27	TRBJ2-1	NA	CASRTFRDTDNEQFF	TGTGCCAGCAGAACTTTCCGGGACACCGACAATGAGCAGTTCTTC
NA	TRBV4-1	TRBJ2-3	NA	CASSLTGRGVGDTQYF	TGCGCCAGCAGCCTTACAGGGCGGGGAGTGGGAGATACGCAGTATTTT
once	TRBV15	TRBJ2-7	NA	CATSRSPALAGSYEQYF	TGTGCCACCAGCAGATCCCCCGCCCTGGCAGGGTCCTACGAGCAGTACTTC
NA	TRBV28	TRBJ1-1	NA	CASSLGVGGTEAFF	TGTGCCAGCAGTTTAGGGGTGGGTGGGACTGAAGCTTTCTTT
NA	TRBV19	TRBJ1-1	NA	CASSMRGSGNTEAFF	TGTGCCAGTAGTATGAGGGGGAGCGGCAACACTGAAGCTTTCTTT
NA	TRBV6-5	TRBJ2-1	NA	CASRLNKITYNEQFF	TGTGCCAGCAGACTCAACAAGATAACCTACAATGAGCAGTTCTTC
NA	TRBV7-8	TRBJ2-2	NA	CAREGPTGELFF	TGTGCCAGGGAGGGCCCAACCGGGGAGCTGTTTTTT
NA	TRBV2	TRBJ2-7	NA	CASILGSYEQYF	TGTGCCAGCATACTGGGGTCCTACGAGCAGTACTTC
NA	TRBV27	TRBJ2-7	TRBD2	CASSPGLAAYYEQYF	TGTGCCAGCAGTCCTGGACTAGCGGCCTACTACGAGCAGTACTTC
NA	TRBV7-9	TRBJ1-2	NA	CASSASGQGSNYGYTF	TGTGCCAGCAGCGCATCAGGGCAGGGGAGTAACTATGGCTACACCTTC
NA	TRBV2	TRBJ2-7	TRBD2	CASSVGLAGETYEQYF	TGTGCCAGCAGTGTAGGACTAGCGGGAGAGACGTACGAGCAGTACTTC
NA	TRBV10-3	TRBJ1-5	NA	CAISDNNQPQHF	TGTGCCATCAGTGACAACAATCAGCCCCAGCATTTT
NA	TRBV7-3	TRBJ2-1	TRBD2	CASSPFGLAGDEQFF	TGTGCCAGCAGCCCATTTGGACTAGCGGGAGATGAGCAGTTCTTC
NA	TRBV7-8	TRBJ1-5	NA	CASSLLKGNQPQHF	TGTGCCAGCAGCTTACTTAAAGGAAATCAGCCCCAGCATTTT
NA	TRBV28	TRBJ1-6	NA	CASSSRDTNSPLHF	TGTGCCAGCAGTTCCCGGGACACCAATTCACCCCTCCACTTT
NA	TRBV29-1	TRBJ2-1	TRBD2	CSVGLAGVSEQFF	TGCAGCGTGGGACTAGCGGGAGTATCCGAGCAGTTCTTC
NA	TRBV27	TRBJ1-6	TRBD1	CASSPGQGTDSPLHF	TGTGCCAGCAGTCCCGGACAGGGCACCGATTCACCCCTCCACTTT
few	TRBV4-1	TRBJ1-4	NA	CASSLRTNEKLFF	TGCGCCAGCAGCCTCCGGACTAATGAAAAACTGTTTTTT
NA	TRBV27	TRBJ1-1	NA	CASSLGWNTEAFF	TGTGCCAGCAGTTTGGGGTGGAACACTGAAGCTTTCTTT
NA	TRBV28	TRBJ2-7	NA	CASSLKKGTEQYF	TGTGCCAGCAGCTTAAAGAAGGGGACGGAGCAGTACTTC
NA	TRBV11-2	TRBJ2-1	NA	CASSTTGYNEQFF	TGTGCCAGCAGCACTACAGGGTACAATGAGCAGTTCTTC
NA	TRBV7-9	TRBJ1-2	NA	CASSLILHRNPGYTF	TGTGCCAGCAGCTTGATCCTCCATCGAAATCCTGGCTACACCTTC
NA	TRBV19	TRBJ1-2	NA	CASSIVGTSYGYTF	TGTGCCAGTAGTATAGTGGGGACAAGCTATGGCTACACCTTC
NA	TRBV25-1	TRBJ1-5	TRBD1	CASSGTGWQPQHF	TGTGCCAGCAGTGGGACAGGGTGGCAGCCCCAGCATTTT
NA	TRBV5-1	TRBJ2-1	TRBD2	CASSDGLVHSYNEQFF	TGCGCCAGCAGCGACGGACTAGTGCATTCCTACAATGAGCAGTTCTTC
NA	TRBV19	TRBJ1-2	NA	CASSPWGAATYGYTF	TGTGCCAGTAGCCCTTGGGGGGCGGCGACCTATGGCTACACCTTC
NA	TRBV27	TRBJ2-7	TRBD2	CASSLDGTTRYEQYF	TGTGCCAGCAGTTTAGACGGGACTACAAGATACGAGCAGTACTTC
NA	TRBV7-9	TRBJ2-1	TRBD2	CASSLEAGVSNEQFF	TGTGCCAGCAGCTTAGAAGCGGGAGTAAGTAATGAGCAGTTCTTC
NA	TRBV7-9	TRBJ1-2	NA	CASSFLMGGGYTF	TGTGCCAGCAGCTTTCTCATGGGGGGTGGCTACACCTTC
NA	TRBV4-1	TRBJ2-3	TRBD2	CASSPGLADTDTQYF	TGCGCCAGCAGCCCGGGACTAGCGGACACAGATACGCAGTATTTT
NA	TRBV7-9	TRBJ2-3	NA	CASSLAGQPTDTQYF	TGTGCCAGCAGCTTAGCAGGACAGCCCACAGATACGCAGTATTTT
NA	TRBV6-5	TRBJ1-1	NA	CASSWGFKQEAFF	TGTGCCAGCAGTTGGGGTTTCAAGCAGGAAGCTTTCTTT
NA	TRBV5-6	TRBJ2-7	NA	CASSFSYEQYF	TGTGCCAGCAGCTTCAGCTACGAGCAGTACTTC
NA	TRBV7-9	TRBJ2-1	NA	CASSLGPRGDNEQFF	TGTGCCAGCAGCTTAGGGCCCCGCGGAGACAATGAGCAGTTCTTC
NA	TRBV28	TRBJ1-5	NA	CASSPRGAGQPQHF	TGTGCCAGCAGTCCCCGGGGAGCAGGTCAGCCCCAGCATTTT
NA	TRBV19	TRBJ1-1	NA	CASSLRGGFMNTEAFF	TGTGCCAGTAGCCTTCGGGGCGGGTTTATGAACACTGAAGCTTTCTTT
NA	TRBV28	TRBJ2-5	NA	CASSFLVERGETQYF	TGTGCCAGCAGTTTCCTCGTCGAGCGAGGAGAGACCCAGTACTTC
NA	TRBV5-1	TRBJ1-1	NA	CASSLTANTEAFF	TGCGCCAGCAGCTTGACGGCGAACACTGAAGCTTTCTTT
NA	TRBV5-4	TRBJ2-7	NA	CASSRPIVDRTSSYEQYF	TGTGCCAGCAGCCGCCCGATTGTAGACAGGACGAGCTCCTACGAGCAGTACTTC
NA	TRBV15	TRBJ2-7	TRBD1	CATSRSGEGADEQYF	TGTGCCACCAGCAGGTCTGGAGAGGGGGCGGACGAGCAGTACTTC